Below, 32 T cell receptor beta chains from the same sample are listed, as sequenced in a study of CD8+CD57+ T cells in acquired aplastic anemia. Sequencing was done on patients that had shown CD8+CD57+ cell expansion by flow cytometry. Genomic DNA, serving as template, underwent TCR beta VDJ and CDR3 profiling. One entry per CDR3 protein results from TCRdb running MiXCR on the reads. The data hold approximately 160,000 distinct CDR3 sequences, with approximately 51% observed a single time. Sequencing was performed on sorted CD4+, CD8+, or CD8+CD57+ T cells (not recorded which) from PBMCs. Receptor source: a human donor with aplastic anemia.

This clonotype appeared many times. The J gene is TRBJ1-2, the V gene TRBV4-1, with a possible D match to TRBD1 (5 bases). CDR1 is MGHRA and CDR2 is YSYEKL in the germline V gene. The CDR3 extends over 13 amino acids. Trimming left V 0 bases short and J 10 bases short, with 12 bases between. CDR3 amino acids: CASSQEWGTNYTF. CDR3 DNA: TGCGCCAGCAGCCAAGAATGGGGCACCAACTACACCTTC.

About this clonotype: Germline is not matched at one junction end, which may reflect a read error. CDR3 coding DNA: TGTGCCAGCAGCTTAGGGGGGAGTGTCTTAAATGTGCAGTTCTTC. Its translation: CASSLGGSVLNVQFF. The chain links TRBV11-1 to TRBJ2-1; D may correspond to TRBD1 or TRBD2 (5 bases each). The CDR3 is 15 amino acids. Germline values: CDR1 SGHAT, CDR2 FQDESV (reference sequence).

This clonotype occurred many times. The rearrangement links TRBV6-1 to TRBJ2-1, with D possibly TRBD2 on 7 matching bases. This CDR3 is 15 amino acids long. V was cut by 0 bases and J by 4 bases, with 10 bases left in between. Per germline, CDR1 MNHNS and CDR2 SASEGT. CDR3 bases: TGTGCCAGCAGTGAAGCGGGGGGGCGATACAATGAGCAGTTCTTC. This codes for CASSEAGGRYNEQFF.

This CDR3 reads CSVDGTGVNQPQHF. CDR3 DNA: TGCAGCGTTGACGGGACAGGGGTCAATCAGCCCCAGCATTTT. The chain recombines TRBV29-1 with TRBJ1-5; 10 bases line up with TRBD1. V lost 3 bases and J lost 3; bases outside the gene matches: 2. This CDR3 is built from 14 residues. Per the germline V gene, CDR1 is SQVTM and CDR2 is ANQGSEA.

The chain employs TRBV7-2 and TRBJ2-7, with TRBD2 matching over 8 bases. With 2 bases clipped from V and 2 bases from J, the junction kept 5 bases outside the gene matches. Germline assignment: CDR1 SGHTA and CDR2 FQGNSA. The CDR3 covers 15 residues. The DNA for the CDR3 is TGTGCCAGCAGCTTAAGGCGGGGGGCGGCCTACGAGCAGTACTTC. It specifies CASSLRRGAAYEQYF. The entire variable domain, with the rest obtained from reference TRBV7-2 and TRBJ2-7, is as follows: GAGVSQSPSNKVTEKGKDVELRCDPISGHTALYWYRQSLGQGLEFLIYFQGNSAPDKSGLPSDRFSAERTGGSVSTLTIQRTQQEDSAVYLCASSLRRGAAYEQYFGPGTRLTVT.

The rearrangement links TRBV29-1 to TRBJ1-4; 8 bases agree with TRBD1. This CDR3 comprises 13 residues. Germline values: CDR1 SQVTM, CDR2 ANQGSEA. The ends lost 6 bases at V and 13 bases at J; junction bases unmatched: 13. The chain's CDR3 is CSVGGQAGKRLFF. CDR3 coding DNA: TGCAGCGTCGGGGGACAGGCGGGTAAAAGACTGTTTTTT.

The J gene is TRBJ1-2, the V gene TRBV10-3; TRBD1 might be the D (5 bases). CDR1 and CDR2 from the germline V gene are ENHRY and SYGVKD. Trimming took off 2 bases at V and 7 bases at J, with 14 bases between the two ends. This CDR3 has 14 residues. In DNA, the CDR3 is TGTGCCATCAGTGAGGGCAGGGCCTTTGGTGGCTACACCTTC. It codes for CAISEGRAFGGYTF.

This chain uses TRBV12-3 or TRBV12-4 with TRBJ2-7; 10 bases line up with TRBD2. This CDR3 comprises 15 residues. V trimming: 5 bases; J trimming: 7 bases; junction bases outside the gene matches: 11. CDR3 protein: CASSTLAGVSNEQYF. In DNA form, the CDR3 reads TGTGCCAGCAGTACCCTAGCGGGAGTAAGCAATGAGCAGTACTTC.

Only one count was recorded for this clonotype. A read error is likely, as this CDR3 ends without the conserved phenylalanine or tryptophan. In nucleotides, the CDR3 is TGCAGCGTGGGGGCTTACAGGGAGGGGACTGAAGCTTTCTCT. Translating it yields CSVGAYREGTEAFS. The V call is TRBV29-1, the J call TRBJ1-1; D is possibly TRBD1 (6 bases). Trimming took 6 bases from V and 5 from J, leaving 19 bases between them. The germline V gene encodes CDR1 SQVTM and CDR2 ANQGSEA. This CDR3 is built from 14 residues.

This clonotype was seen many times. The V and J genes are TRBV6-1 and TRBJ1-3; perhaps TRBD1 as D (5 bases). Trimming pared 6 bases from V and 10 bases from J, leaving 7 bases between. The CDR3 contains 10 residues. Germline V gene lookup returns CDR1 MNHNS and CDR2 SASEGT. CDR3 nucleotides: TGTGCCAGCAGGCGGGGGACCATATATTTT. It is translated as CASRRGTIYF.

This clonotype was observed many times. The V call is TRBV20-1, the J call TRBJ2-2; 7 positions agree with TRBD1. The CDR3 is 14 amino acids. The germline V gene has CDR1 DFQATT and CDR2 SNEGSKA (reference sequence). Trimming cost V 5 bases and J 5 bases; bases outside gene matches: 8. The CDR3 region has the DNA TGCAGTGCTGAAGGGACAGTTGGGACCGGGGAGCTGTTTTTT. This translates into CSAEGTVGTGELFF.

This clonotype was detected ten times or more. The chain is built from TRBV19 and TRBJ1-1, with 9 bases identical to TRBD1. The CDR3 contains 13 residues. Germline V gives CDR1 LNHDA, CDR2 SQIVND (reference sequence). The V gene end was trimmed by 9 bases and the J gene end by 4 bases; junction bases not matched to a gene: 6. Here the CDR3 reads CARTSTGGTEAFF. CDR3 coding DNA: TGTGCCAGGACTTCGACAGGGGGCACTGAAGCTTTCTTT.

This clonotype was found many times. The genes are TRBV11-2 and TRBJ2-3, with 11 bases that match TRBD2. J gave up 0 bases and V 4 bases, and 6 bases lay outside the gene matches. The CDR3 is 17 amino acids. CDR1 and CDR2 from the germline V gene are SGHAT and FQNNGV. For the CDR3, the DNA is TGTGCCAGCAGCTCCCCCAGGACTAGCGGGAGCACAGATACGCAGTATTTT. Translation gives CASSSPRTSGSTDTQYF.

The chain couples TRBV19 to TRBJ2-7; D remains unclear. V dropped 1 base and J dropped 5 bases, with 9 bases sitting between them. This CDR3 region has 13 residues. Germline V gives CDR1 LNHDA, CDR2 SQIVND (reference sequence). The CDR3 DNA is TGTGCCAGTAGTATAGGACGGGTCCACGAGCAGTACTTC. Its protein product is CASSIGRVHEQYF.

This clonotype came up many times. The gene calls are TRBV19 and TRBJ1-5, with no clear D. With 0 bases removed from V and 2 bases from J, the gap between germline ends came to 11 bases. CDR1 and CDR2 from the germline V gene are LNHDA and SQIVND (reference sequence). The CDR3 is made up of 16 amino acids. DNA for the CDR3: TGTGCCAGTAGTATAGATCGTACGGGTGGCAATCAGCCCCAGCATTTT. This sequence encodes CASSIDRTGGNQPQHF.

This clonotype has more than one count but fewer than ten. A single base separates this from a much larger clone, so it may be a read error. The CDR3 reads CTSSLKGDRGAFF. Written as DNA, the CDR3 is TGCACCAGCAGCCTGAAGGGGGACAGGGGAGCTTTCTTT. V and J are TRBV5-1 and TRBJ1-1; TRBD1 matches at 10 bases. CDR1 is SGHRS and CDR2 is YFSETQ in the germline V gene. The length of the CDR3 is 13 residues. The full variable domain, in which reference TRBV5-1 and TRBJ1-1 provide the parts outside the CDR3, is KAGVTQTPRYLIKTRGQQVTLSCSPISGHRSVSWYQQTPGQGLQFLFEYFSETQRNKGNFPGRFSGRQFSNSRSEMNVSTLELGDSALYLCTSSLKGDRGAFFGQGTRLTVV.

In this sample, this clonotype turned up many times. The CDR3 sequence: CSARDPESSTDTQYF. CDR3 coding DNA: TGCAGTGCTAGAGATCCGGAGAGTAGCACAGATACGCAGTATTTT. This rearrangement joins TRBV20-1 to TRBJ2-3; D is undetermined. Trimming stripped 0 bases from V and 0 bases from J, with 10 bases between. This CDR3 has 15 amino acids. Germline lookup yields CDR1 DFQATT and CDR2 SNEGSKA (reference sequence).

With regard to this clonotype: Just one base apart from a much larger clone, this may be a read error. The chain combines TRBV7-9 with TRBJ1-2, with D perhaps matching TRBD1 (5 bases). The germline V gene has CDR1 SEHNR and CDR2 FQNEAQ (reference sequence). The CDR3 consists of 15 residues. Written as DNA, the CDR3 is TGTGCCAGCAGTCCTGGGGCCCCCCTCGGCGCTGGCTGCACCTTC. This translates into CASSPGAPLGAGCTF.

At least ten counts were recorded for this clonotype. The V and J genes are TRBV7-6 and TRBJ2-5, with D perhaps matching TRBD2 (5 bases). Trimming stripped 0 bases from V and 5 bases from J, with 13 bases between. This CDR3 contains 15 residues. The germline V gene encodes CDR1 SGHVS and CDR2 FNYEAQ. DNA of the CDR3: TGTGCCAGCAGCTTAGCTGACGCCCCGGGGGAGACCCAGTACTTC. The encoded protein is CASSLADAPGETQYF.

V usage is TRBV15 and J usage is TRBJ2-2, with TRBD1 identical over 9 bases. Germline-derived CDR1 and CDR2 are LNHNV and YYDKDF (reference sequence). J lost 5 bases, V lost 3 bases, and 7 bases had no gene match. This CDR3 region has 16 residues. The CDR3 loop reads CATSRGTGRRTGELFF. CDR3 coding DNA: TGTGCCACCAGCAGGGGGACAGGGCGTAGGACCGGGGAGCTGTTTTTT.

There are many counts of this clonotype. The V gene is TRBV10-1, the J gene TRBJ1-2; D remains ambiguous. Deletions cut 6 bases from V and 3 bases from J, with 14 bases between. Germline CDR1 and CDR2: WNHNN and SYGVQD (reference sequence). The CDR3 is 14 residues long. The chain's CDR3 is CASRVPGGYYGYTF. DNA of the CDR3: TGCGCCAGCAGAGTCCCTGGTGGATACTATGGCTACACCTTC.

The CDR3 loop is CASQGGSGELNTEAFF. The DNA for the CDR3 is TGTGCCAGCCAGGGAGGGTCCGGGGAGCTGAACACTGAAGCTTTCTTT. The genes are TRBV25-1 and TRBJ1-1; possibly TRBD1 for D (5 bases). V lost 8 bases, J lost 0 bases, and 19 bases lay in between. This CDR3 has 16 residues. Looked up from germline, CDR1 is MGHDK and CDR2 is SYGVNS.

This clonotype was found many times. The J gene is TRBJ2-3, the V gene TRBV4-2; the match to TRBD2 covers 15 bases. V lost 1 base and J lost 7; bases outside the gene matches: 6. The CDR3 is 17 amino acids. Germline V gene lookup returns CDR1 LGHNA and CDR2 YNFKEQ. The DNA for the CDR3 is TGTGCCAGCAGCCAAGGGACTAGCGGGGGGGCTTGGTATACGCAGTATTTT. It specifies CASSQGTSGGAWYTQYF.

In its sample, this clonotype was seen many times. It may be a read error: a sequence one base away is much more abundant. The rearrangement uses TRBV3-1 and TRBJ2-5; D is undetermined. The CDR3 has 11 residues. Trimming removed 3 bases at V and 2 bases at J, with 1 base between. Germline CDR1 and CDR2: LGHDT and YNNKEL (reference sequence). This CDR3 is CASSHQETQYF. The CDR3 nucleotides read TGTGCCAGCAGCCATCAAGAGACCCAGTACTTC.

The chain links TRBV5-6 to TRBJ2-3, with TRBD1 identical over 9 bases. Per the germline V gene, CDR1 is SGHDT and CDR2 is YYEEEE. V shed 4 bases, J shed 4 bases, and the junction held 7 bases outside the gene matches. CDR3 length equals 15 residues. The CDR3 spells CASSHRDRAADTQYF. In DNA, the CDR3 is TGTGCCAGCAGCCACCGGGACAGGGCCGCAGATACGCAGTATTTT.

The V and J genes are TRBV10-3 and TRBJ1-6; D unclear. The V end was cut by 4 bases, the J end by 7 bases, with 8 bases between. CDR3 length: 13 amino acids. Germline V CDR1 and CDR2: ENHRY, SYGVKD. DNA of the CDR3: TGTGCCATCAGTGGAACAGTAAATTCACCCCTCCACTTT. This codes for CAISGTVNSPLHF.

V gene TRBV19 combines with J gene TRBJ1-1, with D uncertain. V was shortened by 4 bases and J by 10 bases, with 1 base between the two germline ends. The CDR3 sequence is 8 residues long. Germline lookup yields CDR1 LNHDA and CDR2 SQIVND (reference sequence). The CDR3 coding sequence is TGTGCCAGTAGTAGAGCTTTCTTT. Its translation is CASSRAFF.

DNA for the CDR3: TGCGCCAGCAGCTTGGCTGAGAATTCACCCCTCCACTTT. Translating it yields CASSLAENSPLHF. This rearrangement joins TRBV5-1 to TRBJ1-6; D unresolved. Trimming removed 0 bases at V and 7 bases at J, with 5 bases between. The CDR3 has 13 residues. CDR1 is SGHRS, CDR2 YFSETQ, per germline.

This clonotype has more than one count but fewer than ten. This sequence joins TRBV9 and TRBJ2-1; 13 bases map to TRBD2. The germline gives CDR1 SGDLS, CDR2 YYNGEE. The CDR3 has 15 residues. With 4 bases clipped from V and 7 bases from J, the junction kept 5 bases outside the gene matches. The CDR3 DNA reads TGTGCCAGCAGCCCCTGGACTAGCGGGAGTAATGAGCAGTTCTTC. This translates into CASSPWTSGSNEQFF.

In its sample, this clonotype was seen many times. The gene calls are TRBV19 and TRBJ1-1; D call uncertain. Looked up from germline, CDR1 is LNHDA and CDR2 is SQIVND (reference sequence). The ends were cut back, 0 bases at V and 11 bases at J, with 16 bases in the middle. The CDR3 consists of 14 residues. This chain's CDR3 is CASSIDLSAARAFF. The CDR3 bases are TGTGCCAGTAGTATAGATCTATCCGCCGCCAGGGCTTTCTTT.

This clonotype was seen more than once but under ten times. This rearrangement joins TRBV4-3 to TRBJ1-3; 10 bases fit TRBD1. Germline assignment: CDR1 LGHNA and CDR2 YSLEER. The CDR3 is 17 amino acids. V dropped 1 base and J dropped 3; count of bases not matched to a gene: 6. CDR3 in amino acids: CASSQVPGTGVGNTIYF. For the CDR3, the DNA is TGCGCCAGCAGCCAAGTTCCCGGGACAGGGGTTGGAAACACCATATATTTT.

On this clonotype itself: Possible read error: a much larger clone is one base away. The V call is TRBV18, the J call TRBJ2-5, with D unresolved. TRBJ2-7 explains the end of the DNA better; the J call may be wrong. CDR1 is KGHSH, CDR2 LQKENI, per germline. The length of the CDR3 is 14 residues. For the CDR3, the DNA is TGTGTCAGCTCACCACGCCCGATCTCCTACGAGCAGTACTTC. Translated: CVSSPRPISYEQYF.